These 20 T cell receptor beta chains share one sample of origin, sequenced in a study of cytomegalovirus exposure and HLA in healthy donors. 60 Vbeta and 13 Jbeta primers were used in PCR. TCRdb's copy holds only in-frame clones and misses some; the assay was immunoSEQ multiplex PCR. The data show around 150,000 clones, roughly 80% seen once. Specimen: PBMCs. These receptors came from a woman younger than 45 in good health and CMV-seropositive.

The chain has TRBV4-3 and TRBJ2-3; 10 bases fit TRBD1. The trim removed 0 bases at V and 6 bases at J, leaving 15 bases unmatched. Per germline, CDR1 LGHNA and CDR2 YSLEER. The CDR3 runs 19 residues. Here the CDR3 reads CASSQDYWSGTGEEDTQYF. CDR3 coding DNA: TGCGCCAGCAGCCAAGATTATTGGTCTGGGACAGGGGAAGAGGATACGCAGTATTTT.

The chain has TRBV15 and TRBJ2-3, with a tentative D call TRBD2 (6 bases). In germline, CDR1 is LNHNV, CDR2 YYDKDF (reference sequence). The ends were cut back, 5 bases at V and 7 bases at J, with 19 bases in the middle. The CDR3 extends over 15 amino acids. The CDR3 spells CATSEVRGSMNTQYF. The DNA of the CDR3 is TGTGCCACCAGCGAGGTTCGGGGGTCCATGAATACGCAGTATTTT. The full variable domain, in which reference TRBV15 and TRBJ2-3 provide the parts outside the CDR3, is DAMVIQNPRYQVTQFGKPVTLSCSQTLNHNVMYWYQQKSSQAPKLLFHYYDKDFNNEADTPDNFQSRRPNTSFCFLDIRSPGLGDTAMYLCATSEVRGSMNTQYFGPGTRLTVL.

The chain recombines TRBV5-1 with TRBJ2-3, with 8 bases identical to TRBD1. V was clipped by 4 bases and J by 2 bases; unmatched bases: 15. CDR3 length: 18 amino acids. Germline values: CDR1 SGHRS, CDR2 YFSETQ. In DNA form, the CDR3 reads TGCGCCAGCAGCCTTAAAGGTACAGGGGGTTTCTCCACAGATACGCAGTATTTT. Translation: CASSLKGTGGFSTDTQYF.

The chain joins TRBV7-2 to TRBJ1-3; the D gene is possibly TRBD1 (6 bases). V lost 1 base to trimming and J lost 4 bases, with 8 bases between them. The CDR3 covers 14 residues. Per the germline V gene, CDR1 is SGHTA and CDR2 is FQGNSA. The chain's CDR3 is CASSLGGQGNTIYF. The DNA for the CDR3 is TGTGCCAGCAGCTTAGGGGGGCAGGGAAACACCATATATTTT.

V gene TRBV28 combines with J gene TRBJ1-4; tentative D call: TRBD1 (6 bases). Germline V CDR1 and CDR2: MDHEN, SYDVKM. The CDR3 covers 14 residues. The V end was cut by 2 bases, the J end by 3 bases, with 7 bases between. CDR3 nucleotides: TGTGCCAGCAGTTTAACAGGGTCTAATGAAAAACTGTTTTTT. It codes for CASSLTGSNEKLFF.

The rearrangement joins TRBV30 to TRBJ2-5, with D possibly being TRBD1 (6 bases). Per germline, CDR1 GTSNPN and CDR2 SVGIG (reference sequence). CDR3 size: 14 residues. V lost 5 bases and J lost 1, with 14 bases in between. CDR3 coding DNA: TGTGCCTGGGCCCAAGGACAGATCCAAGAGACCCAGTACTTC. It specifies CAWAQGQIQETQYF.

In DNA, the CDR3 is TGTGCCAGCAGTTACGACAGGGGATTTTTTGGGGAAAAACTGTTTTTT. Residues: CASSYDRGFFGEKLFF. This chain connects TRBV6-5 to TRBJ1-4, with 8 bases identical to TRBD1. The CDR3 runs to 16 residues. CDR1 is MNHEY and CDR2 is SVGAGI in the germline V gene. V shed 2 bases, J shed 8 bases, and the junction held 10 bases outside the gene matches.

The chain uses TRBV6-5 and TRBJ1-2; 7 positions agree with TRBD1. The V gene end was trimmed by 6 bases and the J gene end by 8 bases; junction bases not matched to a gene: 15. Germline CDR1 reads MNHEY; CDR2 reads SVGAGI. The CDR3 sequence is 15 residues long. This CDR3 is CASSRYRGRGMGYTF. DNA for the CDR3: TGTGCCAGCAGCCGATACAGGGGTAGGGGTATGGGCTACACCTTC.

The chain links TRBV28 to TRBJ2-5; TRBD2 aligns across 11 bases. The V and J ends lost 6 bases and 5 bases, in that order; junction bases with no gene match: 5. The germline V gene has CDR1 MDHEN and CDR2 SYDVKM. The CDR3 has 14 residues. The CDR3 sequence is CASRLAGGPETQYF. CDR3 nucleotide sequence: TGTGCCAGCAGATTAGCGGGGGGGCCGGAGACCCAGTACTTC.

The chain has TRBV5-1 and TRBJ2-3; maybe TRBD2 (6 bases). Germline loops: CDR1 SGHRS, CDR2 YFSETQ. The CDR3 length is 14 residues. Trimming stripped 3 bases from V and 1 base from J, with 9 bases between. The CDR3 sequence is CASSWGGGTDTQYF. DNA of the CDR3: TGCGCCAGCAGCTGGGGCGGGGGCACAGATACGCAGTATTTT. Variable domain in full (rest from reference TRBV5-1 and TRBJ2-3): KAGVTQTPRYLIKTRGQQVTLSCSPISGHRSVSWYQQTPGQGLQFLFEYFSETQRNKGNFPGRFSGRQFSNSRSEMNVSTLELGDSALYLCASSWGGGTDTQYFGPGTRLTVL.

This clone was picked up one time. This sequence joins TRBV30 and TRBJ1-4; a possible D gene is TRBD1 (6 bases). V was clipped by 8 bases and J by 4 bases, with 14 bases between them. This CDR3 comprises 13 residues. Germline CDR1 and CDR2: GTSNPN and SVGIG (reference sequence). In nucleotides, the CDR3 is TGTGCCGGGCATCAGGGGAATAATGAAAAACTGTTTTTT. It is translated as CAGHQGNNEKLFF.

This clone was seen only a few times. This chain links TRBV7-9 with TRBJ2-5; tentatively, D is TRBD2 (7 bases). Per the germline V gene, CDR1 is SEHNR and CDR2 is FQNEAQ (reference sequence). V dropped 1 base and J dropped 5 bases, with 14 bases sitting between them. This CDR3 spans 15 amino acids. The chain's CDR3 is CASSLGDISGETQYF. The CDR3 DNA follows: TGTGCCAGCAGCTTAGGGGACATTAGCGGGGAGACCCAGTACTTC.

This clone was counted a few times. The chain is built from TRBV5-1 and TRBJ1-5; D remains ambiguous. V lost 0 bases and J lost 10, with 14 bases in between. From germline, CDR1 is SGHRS and CDR2 YFSETQ. There are 14 residues in the CDR3. CDR3 loop: CASSLDGLLEPQHF. The DNA for the CDR3 is TGCGCCAGCAGCTTGGACGGCCTCCTAGAACCCCAGCATTTT.

This rearrangement joins TRBV6-5 to TRBJ2-5; 7 bases align to TRBD2. The last part of the DNA fits TRBJ2-7 better; the J call may be wrong. The germline V gene has CDR1 MNHEY and CDR2 SVGAGI. The CDR3 is 15 amino acids. The CDR3 region has the DNA TGTGCCAGCAGCGCGGCTCAGGGACTAACCTACGAGCAGTACTTC. Translated, it gives CASSAAQGLTYEQYF.

A few counts support this clone. The J gene is TRBJ2-5, the V gene TRBV5-1; the match to TRBD2 covers 9 bases. The length of the CDR3 is 16 residues. J was trimmed by 2 bases and V by 0 bases; bases with no gene match: 5. Germline-derived CDR1 and CDR2 are SGHRS and YFSETQ. In DNA form, the CDR3 reads TGCGCCAGCAGCTTGGCCCCTAGCGGGGTGCAAGAGACCCAGTACTTC. Translating gives CASSLAPSGVQETQYF.

This clone was detected only a few times. At one boundary the junction diverges from the germline segment, which might be a read error. The chain is built from TRBV7-9 and TRBJ2-4, with no clear D. From germline, CDR1 is SEHNR and CDR2 FQNEAQ (reference sequence). CDR3 length: 11 amino acids. CDR3 in DNA: TGTTCCAGCAGCTTTTCGGACATTCAGTACTTC. Translated, it gives CSSSFSDIQYF.

The V gene is TRBV11-2, the J gene TRBJ1-1; 8 bases map to TRBD1. Germline values: CDR1 SGHAT, CDR2 FQNNGV. V was pared by 4 bases and J by 11 bases, with 9 bases of the junction left unmatched. The CDR3 extends over 13 amino acids. The CDR3 loop is CASSWGNRGEAFF. CDR3 DNA: TGTGCCAGCAGCTGGGGGAACAGGGGGGAGGCTTTCTTT. Full variable domain (remainder filled in from reference TRBV11-2 and TRBJ1-1): EAGVAQSPRYKIIEKRQSVAFWCNPISGHATLYWYQQILGQGPKLLIQFQNNGVVDDSQLPKDRFSAERLKGVDSTLKIQPAKLEDSAVYLCASSWGNRGEAFFGQGTRLTVV.

The count of this clone is one. J is TRBJ1-2 and V is TRBV11-2, with 8 bases fitting TRBD1. Germline V CDR1 and CDR2: SGHAT, FQNNGV. This CDR3 region has 15 residues. J was trimmed by 1 base and V by 8 bases; bases with no gene match: 9. The CDR3 is CASRPTGQVNYGYTF. As DNA, the CDR3 is TGTGCCAGCCGACCGACGGGACAGGTTAACTATGGCTACACCTTC.

V usage is TRBV5-4 and J usage is TRBJ2-7, with 8 nucleotides matching TRBD2. V shed 0 bases and J 0 bases; nucleotides not matched to a gene: 5. The V gene's germline CDR1 is SGHNT and CDR2 YYREEE (reference sequence). CDR3 size: 16 residues. The CDR3 protein is CASSLGRGAISYEQYF. CDR3 coding DNA: TGTGCCAGCAGCTTGGGGCGGGGGGCAATCTCCTACGAGCAGTACTTC.

The V gene is TRBV2, the J gene TRBJ2-5; possible D gene TRBD2, 6 bases. The ends were cut back, 6 bases at V and 7 bases at J, with 15 bases in the middle. CDR3 size: 13 residues. Germline V gene data show CDR1 as SNHLY and CDR2 as FYNNEI. The CDR3 spells CASSPAGLGTQYF. CDR3 sequence (DNA): TGTGCCAGCAGCCCGGCGGGATTAGGGACCCAGTACTTC.